The clone carrying this T cell receptor (beta chain) came up once. Its specificity is not known. Via MiXCR, TCRdb re-called the reads, giving one row per CDR3 protein. This sample has about 830,000 distinct CDR3 sequences; 30% to 35% occur once, and the top ten carry 9.5% to 15%. The data originate from a study of T cell repertoires in cytomegalovirus infection. Study summary: Well-studied HLA-B-restricted CMV epitopes were used in the study alongside recently identified HLA-C-restricted ones. Based on public TCR beta signatures, there were indications of CMV infection and of a matching HLA type. Study outcomes and limitations: In two of eight donors, the top clonotype was HLA-C-restricted CMV-specific. Cumulative public TCR beta family frequency identified carriers of CMV plus the relevant HLA.

The CDR3 is 13 residues long. In germline, CDR1 is MDHEN, CDR2 SYDVKM. The V gene lost 10 bases and the J gene lost 0 bases, with 10 bases spanning the gap. This sample comprised cultured CD8+ T cells from PBMCs, obtained from culture after CMV antigen stimulation. The TCR was taken from a human donor in good health (CMV status not recorded). Some clones in this sample may be carry-over from other donors' samples. The chain uses TRBV28 and TRBJ1-5, with D hard to call. Here the CDR3 reads CATEFYSNQPQHF. In DNA form, the CDR3 reads TGTGCCACAGAGTTTTATAGCAATCAGCCCCAGCATTTT.